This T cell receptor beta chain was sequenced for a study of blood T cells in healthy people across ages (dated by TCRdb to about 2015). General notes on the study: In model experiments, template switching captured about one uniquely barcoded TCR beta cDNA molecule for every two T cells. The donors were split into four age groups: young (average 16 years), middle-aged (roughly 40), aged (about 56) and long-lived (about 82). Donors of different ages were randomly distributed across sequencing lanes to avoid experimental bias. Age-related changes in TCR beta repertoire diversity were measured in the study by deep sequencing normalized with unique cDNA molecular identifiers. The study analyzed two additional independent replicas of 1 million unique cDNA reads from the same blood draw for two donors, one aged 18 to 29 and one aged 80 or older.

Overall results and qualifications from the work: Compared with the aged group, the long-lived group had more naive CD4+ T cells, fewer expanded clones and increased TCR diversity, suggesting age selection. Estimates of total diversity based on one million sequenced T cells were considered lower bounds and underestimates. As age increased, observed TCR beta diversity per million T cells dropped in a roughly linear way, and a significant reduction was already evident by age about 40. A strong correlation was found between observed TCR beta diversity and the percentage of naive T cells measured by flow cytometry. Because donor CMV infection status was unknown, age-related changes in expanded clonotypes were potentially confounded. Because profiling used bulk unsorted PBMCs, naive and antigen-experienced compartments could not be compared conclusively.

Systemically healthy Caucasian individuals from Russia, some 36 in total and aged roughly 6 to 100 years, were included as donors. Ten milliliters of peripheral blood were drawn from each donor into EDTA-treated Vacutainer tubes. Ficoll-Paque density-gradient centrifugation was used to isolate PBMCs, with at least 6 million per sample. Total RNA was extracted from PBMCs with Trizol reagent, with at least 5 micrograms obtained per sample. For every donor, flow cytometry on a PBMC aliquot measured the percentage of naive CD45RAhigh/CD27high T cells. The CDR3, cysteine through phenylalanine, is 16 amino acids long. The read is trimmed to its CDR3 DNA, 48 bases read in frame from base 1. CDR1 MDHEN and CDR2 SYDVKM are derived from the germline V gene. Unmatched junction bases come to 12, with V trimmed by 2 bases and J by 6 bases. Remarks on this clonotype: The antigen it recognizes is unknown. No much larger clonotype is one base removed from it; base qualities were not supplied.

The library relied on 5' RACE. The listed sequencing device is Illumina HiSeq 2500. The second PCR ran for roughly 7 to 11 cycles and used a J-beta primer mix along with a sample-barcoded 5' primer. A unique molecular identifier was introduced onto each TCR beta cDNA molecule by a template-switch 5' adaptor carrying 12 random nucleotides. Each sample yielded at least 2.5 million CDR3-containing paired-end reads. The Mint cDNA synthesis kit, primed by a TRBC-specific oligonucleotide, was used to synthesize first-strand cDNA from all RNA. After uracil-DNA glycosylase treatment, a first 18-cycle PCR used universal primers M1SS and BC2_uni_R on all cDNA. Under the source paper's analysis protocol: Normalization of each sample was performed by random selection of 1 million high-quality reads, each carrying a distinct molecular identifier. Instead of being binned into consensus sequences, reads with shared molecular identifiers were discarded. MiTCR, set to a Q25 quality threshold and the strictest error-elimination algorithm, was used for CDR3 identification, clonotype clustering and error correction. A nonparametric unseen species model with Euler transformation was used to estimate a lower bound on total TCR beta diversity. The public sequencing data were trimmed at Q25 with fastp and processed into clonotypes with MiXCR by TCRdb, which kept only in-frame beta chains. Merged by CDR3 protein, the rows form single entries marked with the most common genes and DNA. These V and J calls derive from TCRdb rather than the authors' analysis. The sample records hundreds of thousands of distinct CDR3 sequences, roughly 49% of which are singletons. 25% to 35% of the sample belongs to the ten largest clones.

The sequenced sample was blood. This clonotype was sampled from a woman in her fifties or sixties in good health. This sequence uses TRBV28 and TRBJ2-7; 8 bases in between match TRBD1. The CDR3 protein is CASSLSDRGFRGEQYF. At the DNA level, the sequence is TGTGCCAGCAGTTTAAGTGACAGGGGCTTTCGAGGCGAGCAGTACTTC.